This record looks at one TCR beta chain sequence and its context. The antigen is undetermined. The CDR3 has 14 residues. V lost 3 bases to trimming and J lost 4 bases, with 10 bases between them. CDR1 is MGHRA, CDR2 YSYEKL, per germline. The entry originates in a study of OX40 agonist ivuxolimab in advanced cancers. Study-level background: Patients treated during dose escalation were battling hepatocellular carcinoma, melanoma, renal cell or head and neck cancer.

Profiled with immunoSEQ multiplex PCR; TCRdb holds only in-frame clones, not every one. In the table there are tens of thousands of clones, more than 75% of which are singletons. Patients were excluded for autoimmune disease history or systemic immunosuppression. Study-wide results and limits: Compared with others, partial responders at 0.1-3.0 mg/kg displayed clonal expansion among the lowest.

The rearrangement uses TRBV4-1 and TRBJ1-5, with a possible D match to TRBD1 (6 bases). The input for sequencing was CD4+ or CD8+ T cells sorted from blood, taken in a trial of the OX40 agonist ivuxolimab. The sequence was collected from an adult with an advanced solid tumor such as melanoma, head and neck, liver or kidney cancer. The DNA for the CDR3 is TGCGCCAGCAGCCATTCCAGGGGAAATCAGCCCCAGCATTTT. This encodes CASSHSRGNQPQHF.